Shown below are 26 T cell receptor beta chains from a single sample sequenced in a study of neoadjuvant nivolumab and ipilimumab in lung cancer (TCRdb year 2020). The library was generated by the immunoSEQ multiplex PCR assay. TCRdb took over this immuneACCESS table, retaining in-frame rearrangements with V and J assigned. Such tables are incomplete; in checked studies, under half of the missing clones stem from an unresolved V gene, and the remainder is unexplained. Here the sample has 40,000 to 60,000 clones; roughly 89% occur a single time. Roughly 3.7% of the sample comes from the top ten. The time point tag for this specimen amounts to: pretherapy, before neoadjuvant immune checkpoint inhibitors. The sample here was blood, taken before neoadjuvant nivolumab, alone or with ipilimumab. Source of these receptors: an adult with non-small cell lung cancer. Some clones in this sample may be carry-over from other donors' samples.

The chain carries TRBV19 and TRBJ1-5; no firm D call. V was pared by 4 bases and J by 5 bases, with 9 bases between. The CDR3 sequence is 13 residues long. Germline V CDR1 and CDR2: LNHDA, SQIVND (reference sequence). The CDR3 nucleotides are TGTGCCAGTAGTAGCCAGAGGGATCAGCCCCAGCATTTT. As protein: CASSSQRDQPQHF.

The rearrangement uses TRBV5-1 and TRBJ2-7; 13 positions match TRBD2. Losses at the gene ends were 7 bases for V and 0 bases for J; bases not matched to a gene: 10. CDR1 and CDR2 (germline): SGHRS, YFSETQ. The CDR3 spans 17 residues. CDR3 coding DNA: TGCGCCAGCGGACGCGGGACTAGCGGGATAAGCTCCTACGAGCAGTACTTC. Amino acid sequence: CASGRGTSGISSYEQYF.

In DNA form, the CDR3 reads TGCGCCAGCAGCGTCAGGGCGGAGGTGCAGTACTTC. Its translation: CASSVRAEVQYF. The J gene is TRBJ2-7, the V gene TRBV5-1, with D perhaps given as TRBD1 or TRBD2 (5 bases each). Deletions cut 4 bases from V and 9 bases from J, with 14 bases between. Germline lookup yields CDR1 SGHRS and CDR2 YFSETQ. The CDR3 has 12 residues. Using reference TRBV5-1 and TRBJ2-7 for the parts outside the CDR3, the full variable domain is KAGVTQTPRYLIKTRGQQVTLSCSPISGHRSVSWYQQTPGQGLQFLFEYFSETQRNKGNFPGRFSGRQFSNSRSEMNVSTLELGDSALYLCASSVRAEVQYFGPGTRLTVT.

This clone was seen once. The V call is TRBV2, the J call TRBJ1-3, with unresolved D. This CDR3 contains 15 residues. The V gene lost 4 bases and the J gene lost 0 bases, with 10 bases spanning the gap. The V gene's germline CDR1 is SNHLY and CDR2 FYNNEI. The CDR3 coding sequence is TGTGCCAGCAGTGGTTCTCGCCTCTCTGGAAACACCATATATTTT. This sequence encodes CASSGSRLSGNTIYF.

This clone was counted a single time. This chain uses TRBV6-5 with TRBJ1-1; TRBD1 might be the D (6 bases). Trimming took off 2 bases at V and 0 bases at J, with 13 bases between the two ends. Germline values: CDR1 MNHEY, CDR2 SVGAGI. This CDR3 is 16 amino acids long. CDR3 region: CASSYVAGHMNTEAFF. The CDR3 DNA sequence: TGTGCCAGCAGTTACGTGGCGGGACACATGAACACTGAAGCTTTCTTT.

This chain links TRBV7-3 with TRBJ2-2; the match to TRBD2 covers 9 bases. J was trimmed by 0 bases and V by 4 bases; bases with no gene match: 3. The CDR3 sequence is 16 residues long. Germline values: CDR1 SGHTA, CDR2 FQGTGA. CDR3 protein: CASSSAGGTNTGELFF. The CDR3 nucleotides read TGTGCCAGCAGCTCAGCGGGGGGCACGAACACCGGGGAGCTGTTTTTT.

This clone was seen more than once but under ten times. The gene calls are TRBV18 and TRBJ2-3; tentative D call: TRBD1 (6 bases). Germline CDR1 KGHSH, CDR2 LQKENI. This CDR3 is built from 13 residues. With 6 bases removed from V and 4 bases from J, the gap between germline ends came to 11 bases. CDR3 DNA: TGTGCCAGCTCCCGAACAGGGCCAGATACGCAGTATTTT. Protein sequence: CASSRTGPDTQYF.

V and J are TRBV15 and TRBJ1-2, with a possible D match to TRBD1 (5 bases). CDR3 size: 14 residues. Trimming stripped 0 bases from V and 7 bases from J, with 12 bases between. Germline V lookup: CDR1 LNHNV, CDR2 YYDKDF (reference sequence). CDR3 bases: TGTGCCACCAGCAGAGATACACAGGCGGTTGGCTACACCTTC. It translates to CATSRDTQAVGYTF.

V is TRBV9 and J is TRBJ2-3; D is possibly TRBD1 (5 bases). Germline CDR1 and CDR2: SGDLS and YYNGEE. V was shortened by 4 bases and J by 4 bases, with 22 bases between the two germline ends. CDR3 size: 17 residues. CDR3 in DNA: TGTGCCAGCAGCCCCCTTCGAAAGGGGCTTGGGGCAGATACGCAGTATTTT. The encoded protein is CASSPLRKGLGADTQYF.

The CDR3 nucleotides read TGTGCCAGCAGCTTGAACTCGTTTAGCACAGATACGCAGTATTTT. Its translation is CASSLNSFSTDTQYF. The rearrangement links TRBV7-3 to TRBJ2-3; D not certain. V was clipped by 3 bases and J by 0 bases, with 10 bases between them. Looked up from germline, CDR1 is SGHTA and CDR2 is FQGTGA. This CDR3 is 15 amino acids long.

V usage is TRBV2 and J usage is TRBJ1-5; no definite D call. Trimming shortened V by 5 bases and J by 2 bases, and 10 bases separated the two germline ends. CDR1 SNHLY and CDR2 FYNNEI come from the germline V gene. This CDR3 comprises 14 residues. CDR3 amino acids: CASSTPIGNQPQHF. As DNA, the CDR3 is TGTGCCAGCAGTACACCTATAGGCAATCAGCCCCAGCATTTT.

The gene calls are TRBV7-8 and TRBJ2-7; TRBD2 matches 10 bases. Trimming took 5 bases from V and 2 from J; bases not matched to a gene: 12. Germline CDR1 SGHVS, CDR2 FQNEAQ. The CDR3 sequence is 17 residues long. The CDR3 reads CASSLRTSGPGTYEQYF. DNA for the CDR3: TGTGCCAGCAGCCTCAGGACTAGCGGCCCCGGGACCTACGAGCAGTACTTC.

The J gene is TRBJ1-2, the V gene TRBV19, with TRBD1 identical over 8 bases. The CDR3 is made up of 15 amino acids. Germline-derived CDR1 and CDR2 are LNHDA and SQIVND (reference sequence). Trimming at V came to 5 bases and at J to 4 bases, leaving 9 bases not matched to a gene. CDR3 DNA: TGTGCCAGTAGTCCTCAGACAGGGGAGATCTATGGCTACACCTTC. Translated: CASSPQTGEIYGYTF.

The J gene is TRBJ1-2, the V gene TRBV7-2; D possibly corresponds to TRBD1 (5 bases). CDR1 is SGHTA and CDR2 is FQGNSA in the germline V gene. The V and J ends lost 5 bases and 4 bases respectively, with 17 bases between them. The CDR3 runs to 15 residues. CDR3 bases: TGTGCCAGCAGCCGACCGGGGGTTCGCGGCTATGGCTACACCTTC. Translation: CASSRPGVRGYGYTF.

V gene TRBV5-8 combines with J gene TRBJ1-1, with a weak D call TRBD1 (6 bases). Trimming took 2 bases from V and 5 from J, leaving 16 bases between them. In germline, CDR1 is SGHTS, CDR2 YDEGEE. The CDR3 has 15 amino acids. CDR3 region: CASSLSRGGHTEAFF. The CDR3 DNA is TGTGCCAGCAGCTTATCTCGCGGGGGGCATACTGAAGCTTTCTTT. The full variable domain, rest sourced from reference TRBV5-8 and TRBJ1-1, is EAGVTQSPTHLIKTRGQQATLRCSPISGHTSVYWYQQALGLGLQFLLWYDEGEERNRGNFPPRFSGRQFPNYSSELNVNALELEDSALYLCASSLSRGGHTEAFFGQGTRLTVV.

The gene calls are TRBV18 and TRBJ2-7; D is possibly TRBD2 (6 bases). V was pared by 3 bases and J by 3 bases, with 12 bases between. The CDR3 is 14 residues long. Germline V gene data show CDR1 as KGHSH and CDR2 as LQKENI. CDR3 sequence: CASSPGGANYEQYF. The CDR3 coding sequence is TGTGCCAGCTCACCTGGAGGGGCGAACTACGAGCAGTACTTC. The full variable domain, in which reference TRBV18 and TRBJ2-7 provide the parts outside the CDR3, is NAGVMQNPRHLVRRRGQEARLRCSPMKGHSHVYWYRQLPEEGLKFMVYLQKENIIDESGMPKERFSAEFPKEGPSILRIQQVVRGDSAAYFCASSPGGANYEQYFGPGTRLTVT.

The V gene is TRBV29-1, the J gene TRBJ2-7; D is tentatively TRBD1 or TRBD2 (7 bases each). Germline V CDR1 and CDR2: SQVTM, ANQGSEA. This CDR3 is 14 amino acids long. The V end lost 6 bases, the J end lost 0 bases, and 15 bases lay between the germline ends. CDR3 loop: CSVWSGTDSYEQYF. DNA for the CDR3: TGCAGCGTCTGGAGCGGGACAGACTCCTACGAGCAGTACTTC.

This chain's CDR3 is CASSLSSTGELFF. The CDR3 region has the DNA TGTGCCAGCAGCCTTAGCAGCACCGGGGAGCTGTTTTTT. The chain is built from TRBV7-2 and TRBJ2-2; D remains unclear. Germline loops: CDR1 SGHTA, CDR2 FQGNSA. Trimming pared 5 bases from V and 4 bases from J, leaving 8 bases between. CDR3 length: 13 residues. Filled out from reference TRBV7-2 and TRBJ2-2, the complete variable domain reads GAGVSQSPSNKVTEKGKDVELRCDPISGHTALYWYRQSLGQGLEFLIYFQGNSAPDKSGLPSDRFSAERTGGSVSTLTIQRTQQEDSAVYLCASSLSSTGELFFGEGSRLTVL.

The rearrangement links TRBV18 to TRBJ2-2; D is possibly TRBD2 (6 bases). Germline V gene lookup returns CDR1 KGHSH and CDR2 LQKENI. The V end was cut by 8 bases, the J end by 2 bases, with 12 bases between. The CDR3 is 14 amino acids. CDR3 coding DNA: TGTGCCAGCGCGGGACTGCCCAACACCGGGGAGCTGTTTTTT. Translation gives CASAGLPNTGELFF.

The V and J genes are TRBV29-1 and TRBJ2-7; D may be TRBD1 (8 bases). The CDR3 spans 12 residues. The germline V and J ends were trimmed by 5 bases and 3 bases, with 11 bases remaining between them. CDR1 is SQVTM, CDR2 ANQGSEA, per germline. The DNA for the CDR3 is TGCAGCGTTTACAGGGGGGGCTACGAGCAGTACTTC. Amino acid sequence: CSVYRGGYEQYF.

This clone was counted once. CDR3 in DNA: TGCAGCGTTGGCTCTATAGAGACCCAGTACTTC. It yields the protein CSVGSIETQYF. The J gene is TRBJ2-5, the V gene TRBV29-1, with D hard to call. V dropped 4 bases and J dropped 4 bases, with 7 bases sitting between them. The CDR3 has 11 amino acids. Germline V gene lookup returns CDR1 SQVTM and CDR2 ANQGSEA.

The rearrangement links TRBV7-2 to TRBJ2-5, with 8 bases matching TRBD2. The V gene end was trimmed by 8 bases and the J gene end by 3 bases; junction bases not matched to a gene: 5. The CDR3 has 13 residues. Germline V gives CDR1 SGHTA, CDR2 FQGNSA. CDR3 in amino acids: CASGFSGEETQYF. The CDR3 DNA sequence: TGTGCCAGCGGATTTAGCGGGGAAGAGACCCAGTACTTC.

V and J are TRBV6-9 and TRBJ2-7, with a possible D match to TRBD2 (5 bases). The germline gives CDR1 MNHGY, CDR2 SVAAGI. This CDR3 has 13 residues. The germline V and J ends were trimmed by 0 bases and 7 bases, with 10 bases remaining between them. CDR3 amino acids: CASSYSIGDEQYF. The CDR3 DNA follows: TGTGCCAGCAGTTATTCGATCGGGGATGAGCAGTACTTC.

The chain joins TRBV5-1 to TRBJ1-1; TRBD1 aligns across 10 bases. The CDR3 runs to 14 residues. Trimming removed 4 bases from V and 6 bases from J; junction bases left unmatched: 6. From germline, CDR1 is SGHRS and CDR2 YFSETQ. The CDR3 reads CASSPGQGISEAFF. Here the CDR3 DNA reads TGCGCCAGCAGCCCGGGACAGGGGATCTCTGAAGCTTTCTTT.

The CDR3 DNA sequence: TGTGCCAGCAGACAGGGACTAGCGGGACCTACCTACGAGCAGTACTTC. This translates into CASRQGLAGPTYEQYF. This chain joins TRBV5-4 and TRBJ2-7; TRBD2 matches 13 bases. CDR1 SGHNT and CDR2 YYREEE come from the germline V gene (reference sequence). CDR3 length: 16 amino acids. With V trimmed by 5 bases and J by 2 bases, 7 bases remained unmatched.

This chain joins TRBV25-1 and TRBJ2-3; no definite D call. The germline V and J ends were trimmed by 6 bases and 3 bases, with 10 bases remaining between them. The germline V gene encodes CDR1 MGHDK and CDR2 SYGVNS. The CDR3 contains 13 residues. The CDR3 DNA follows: TGTGCCAGCAGCCAACCCGGGACAGATACGCAGTATTTT. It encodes CASSQPGTDTQYF.